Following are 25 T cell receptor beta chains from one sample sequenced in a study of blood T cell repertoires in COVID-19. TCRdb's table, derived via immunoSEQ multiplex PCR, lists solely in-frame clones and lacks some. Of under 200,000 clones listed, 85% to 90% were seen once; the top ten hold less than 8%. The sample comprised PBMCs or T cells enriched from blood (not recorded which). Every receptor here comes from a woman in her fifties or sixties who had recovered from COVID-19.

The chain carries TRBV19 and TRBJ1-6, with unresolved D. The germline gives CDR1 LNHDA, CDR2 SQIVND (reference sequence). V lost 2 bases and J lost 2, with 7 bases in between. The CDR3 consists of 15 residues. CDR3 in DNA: TGTGCCAGTAGTATATCCGGTCCCTATAATTCACCCCTCCACTTT. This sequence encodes CASSISGPYNSPLHF.

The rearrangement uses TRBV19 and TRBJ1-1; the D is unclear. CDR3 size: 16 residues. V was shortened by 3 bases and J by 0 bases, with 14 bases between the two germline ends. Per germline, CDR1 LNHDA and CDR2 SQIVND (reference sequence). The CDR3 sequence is CASSMREQAVNTEAFF. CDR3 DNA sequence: TGTGCCAGTAGTATGAGGGAGCAGGCGGTGAACACTGAAGCTTTCTTT. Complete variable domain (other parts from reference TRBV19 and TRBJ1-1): DGGITQSPKYLFRKEGQNVTLSCEQNLNHDAMYWYRQDPGQGLRLIYYSQIVNDFQKGDIAEGYSVSREKKESFPLTVTSAQKNPTAFYLCASSMREQAVNTEAFFGQGTRLTVV.

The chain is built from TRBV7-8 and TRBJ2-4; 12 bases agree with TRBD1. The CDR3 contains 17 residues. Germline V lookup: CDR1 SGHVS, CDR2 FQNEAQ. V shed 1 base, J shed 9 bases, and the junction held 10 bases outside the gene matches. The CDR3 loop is CASSLGGQGASKSIQYF. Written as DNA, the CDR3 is TGTGCCAGCAGCTTAGGGGGACAGGGGGCTAGCAAGAGCATTCAGTACTTC.

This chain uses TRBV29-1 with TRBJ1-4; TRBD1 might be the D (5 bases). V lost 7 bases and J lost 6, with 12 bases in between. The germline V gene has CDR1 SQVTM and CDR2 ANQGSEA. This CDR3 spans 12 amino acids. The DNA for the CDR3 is TGCAGCGGGCGGGGCGTCGATGAAAAACTGTTTTTT. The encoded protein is CSGRGVDEKLFF.

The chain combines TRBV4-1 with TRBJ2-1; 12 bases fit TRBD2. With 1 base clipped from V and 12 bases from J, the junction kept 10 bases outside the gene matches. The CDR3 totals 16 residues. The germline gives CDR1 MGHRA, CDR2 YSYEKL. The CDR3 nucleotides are TGCGCCAGCAGCCAAGTTCCGACTAGCGGGGGCCAGGGGCAGTTCTTC. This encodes CASSQVPTSGGQGQFF.

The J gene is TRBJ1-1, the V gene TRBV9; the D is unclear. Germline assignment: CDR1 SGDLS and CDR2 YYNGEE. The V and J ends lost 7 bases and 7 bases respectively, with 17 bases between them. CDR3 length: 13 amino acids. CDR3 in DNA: TGTGCCAGCGGCTGGGCGATTGAGAGTGAAGCTTTCTTT. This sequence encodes CASGWAIESEAFF.

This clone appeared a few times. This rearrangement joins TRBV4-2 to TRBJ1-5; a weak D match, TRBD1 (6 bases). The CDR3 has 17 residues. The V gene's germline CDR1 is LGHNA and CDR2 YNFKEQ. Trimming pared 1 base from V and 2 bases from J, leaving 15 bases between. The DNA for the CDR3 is TGTGCCAGCAGCCAAGTGGGCGGGGGCATCGGCAATCAGCCCCAGCATTTT. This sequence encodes CASSQVGGGIGNQPQHF.

The CDR3 is CASSRETTGKFSYEQYF. The CDR3 DNA sequence: TGTGCCAGCAGCCGGGAAACGACAGGGAAGTTTAGCTACGAGCAGTACTTC. This chain connects TRBV3-1 (or the pseudogene TRBV3-2) to TRBJ2-7; the match to TRBD1 covers 7 bases. Germline-derived CDR1 and CDR2 are LGHDT and YNNKEL (reference sequence). The CDR3 covers 17 residues. The trim removed 4 bases at V and 3 bases at J, leaving 15 bases unmatched.

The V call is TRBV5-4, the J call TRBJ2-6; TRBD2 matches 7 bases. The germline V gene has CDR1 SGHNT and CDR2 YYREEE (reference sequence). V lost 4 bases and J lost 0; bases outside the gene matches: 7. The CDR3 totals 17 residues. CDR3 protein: CASSPGGLISGANVLTF. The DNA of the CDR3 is TGTGCCAGCAGCCCGGGGGGACTTATCTCTGGGGCCAACGTCCTGACTTTC. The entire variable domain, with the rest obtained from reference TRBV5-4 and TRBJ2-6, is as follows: ETGVTQSPTHLIKTRGQQVTLRCSSQSGHNTVSWYQQALGQGPQFIFQYYREEENGRGNFPPRFSGLQFPNYSSELNVNALELDDSALYLCASSPGGLISGANVLTFGAGSRLTVL.

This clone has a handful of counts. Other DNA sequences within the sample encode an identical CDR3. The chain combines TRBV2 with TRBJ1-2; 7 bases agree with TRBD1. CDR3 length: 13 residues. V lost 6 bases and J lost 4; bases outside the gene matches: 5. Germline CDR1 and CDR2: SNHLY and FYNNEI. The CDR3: CASSPGTAYGYTF. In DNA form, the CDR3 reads TGTGCCAGCAGCCCCGGGACAGCCTATGGCTACACCTTC.

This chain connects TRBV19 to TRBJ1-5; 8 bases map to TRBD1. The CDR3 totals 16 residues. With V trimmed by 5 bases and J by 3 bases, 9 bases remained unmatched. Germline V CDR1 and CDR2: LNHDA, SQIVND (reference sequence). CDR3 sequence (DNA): TGTGCCAGTAGTCCCACTCGACAGGGGTACAATCAGCCCCAGCATTTT. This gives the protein CASSPTRQGYNQPQHF.

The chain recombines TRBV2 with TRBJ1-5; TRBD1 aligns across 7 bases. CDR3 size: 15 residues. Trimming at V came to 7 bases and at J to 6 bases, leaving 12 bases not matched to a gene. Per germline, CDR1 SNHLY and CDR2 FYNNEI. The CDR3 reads CASKPDRVGVQPQHF. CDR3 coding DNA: TGTGCCAGCAAACCCGACAGGGTAGGGGTTCAGCCCCAGCATTTT. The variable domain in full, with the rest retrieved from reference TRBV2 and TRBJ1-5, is EPEVTQTPSHQVTQMGQEVILRCVPISNHLYFYWYRQILGQKVEFLVSFYNNEISEKSEIFDDQFSVERPDGSNFTLKIRSTKLEDSAMYFCASKPDRVGVQPQHFGDGTRLSIL.

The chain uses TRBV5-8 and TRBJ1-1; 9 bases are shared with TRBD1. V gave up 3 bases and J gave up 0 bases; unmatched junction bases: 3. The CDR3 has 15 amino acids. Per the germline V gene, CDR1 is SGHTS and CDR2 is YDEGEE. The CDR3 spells CASSWGQGLNTEAFF. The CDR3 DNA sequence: TGTGCCAGCAGCTGGGGACAGGGACTGAACACTGAAGCTTTCTTT.

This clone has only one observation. CDR3: CASSYSPTNEKLFF. Here the CDR3 DNA reads TGTGCCAGCAGCTACAGTCCCACTAATGAAAAACTGTTTTTT. This chain joins TRBV7-8 and TRBJ1-4; D is unresolved. Germline lookup yields CDR1 SGHVS and CDR2 FQNEAQ. This CDR3 is built from 14 residues. The ends were cut back, 4 bases at V and 2 bases at J, with 8 bases in the middle.

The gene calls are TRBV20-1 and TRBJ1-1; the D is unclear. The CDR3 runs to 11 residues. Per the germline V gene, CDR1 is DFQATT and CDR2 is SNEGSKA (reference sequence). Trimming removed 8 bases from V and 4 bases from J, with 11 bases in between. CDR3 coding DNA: TGCAGTCTCCAAAGGAGCACTGAAGCTTTCTTT. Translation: CSLQRSTEAFF.

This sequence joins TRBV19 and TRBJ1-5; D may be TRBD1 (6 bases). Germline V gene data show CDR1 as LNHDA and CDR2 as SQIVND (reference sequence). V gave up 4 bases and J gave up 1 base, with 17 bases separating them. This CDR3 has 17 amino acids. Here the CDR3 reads CASSTRGQGGSNQPQHF. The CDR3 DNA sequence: TGTGCCAGTAGTACCAGGGGCCAAGGGGGAAGCAATCAGCCCCAGCATTTT.

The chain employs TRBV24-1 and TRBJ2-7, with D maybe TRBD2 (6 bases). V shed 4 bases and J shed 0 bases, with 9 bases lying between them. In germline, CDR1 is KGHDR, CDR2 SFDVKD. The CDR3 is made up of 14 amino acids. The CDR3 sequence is CATSERRGSYEQYF. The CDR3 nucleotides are TGTGCCACCAGTGAAAGGAGGGGCTCCTACGAGCAGTACTTC.

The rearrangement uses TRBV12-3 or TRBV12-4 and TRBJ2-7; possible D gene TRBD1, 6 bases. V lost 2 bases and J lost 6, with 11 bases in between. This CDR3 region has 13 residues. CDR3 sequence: CASSLHGTIEQYF. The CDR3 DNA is TGTGCCAGCAGTTTACACGGGACAATCGAGCAGTACTTC.

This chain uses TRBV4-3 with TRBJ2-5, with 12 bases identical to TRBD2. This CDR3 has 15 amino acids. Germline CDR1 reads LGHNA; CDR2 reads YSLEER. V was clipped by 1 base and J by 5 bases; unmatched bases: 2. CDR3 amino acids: CASSQGLAGGETQYF. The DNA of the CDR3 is TGCGCCAGCAGCCAAGGGCTAGCGGGGGGGGAGACCCAGTACTTC.

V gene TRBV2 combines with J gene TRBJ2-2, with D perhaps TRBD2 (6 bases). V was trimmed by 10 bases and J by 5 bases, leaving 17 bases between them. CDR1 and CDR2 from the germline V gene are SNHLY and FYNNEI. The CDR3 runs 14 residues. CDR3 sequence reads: CAKTRGRKTGELFF. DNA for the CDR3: TGTGCCAAGACCCGTGGGAGGAAGACCGGGGAGCTGTTTTTT.

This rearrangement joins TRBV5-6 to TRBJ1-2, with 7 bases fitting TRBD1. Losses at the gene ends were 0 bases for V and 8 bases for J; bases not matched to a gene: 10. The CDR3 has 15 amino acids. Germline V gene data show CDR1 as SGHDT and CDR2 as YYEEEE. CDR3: CASSLDPGGRVGYTF. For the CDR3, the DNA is TGTGCCAGCAGCTTGGATCCAGGGGGAAGGGTCGGCTACACCTTC.

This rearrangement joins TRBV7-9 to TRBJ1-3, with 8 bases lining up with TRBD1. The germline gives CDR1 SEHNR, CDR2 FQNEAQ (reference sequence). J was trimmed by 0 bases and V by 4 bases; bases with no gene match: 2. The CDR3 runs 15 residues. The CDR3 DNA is TGTGCCAGCAGCTGGGACAGGAACTCTGGAAACACCATATATTTT. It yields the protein CASSWDRNSGNTIYF.

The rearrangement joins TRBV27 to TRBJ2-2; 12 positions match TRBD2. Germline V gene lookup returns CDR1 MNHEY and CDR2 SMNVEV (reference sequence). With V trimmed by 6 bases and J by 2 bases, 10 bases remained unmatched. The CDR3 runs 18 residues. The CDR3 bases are TGTGCCAGCAGCGGCGGGCTAGCGGGGGGGCCAAACACCGGGGAGCTGTTTTTT. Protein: CASSGGLAGGPNTGELFF.

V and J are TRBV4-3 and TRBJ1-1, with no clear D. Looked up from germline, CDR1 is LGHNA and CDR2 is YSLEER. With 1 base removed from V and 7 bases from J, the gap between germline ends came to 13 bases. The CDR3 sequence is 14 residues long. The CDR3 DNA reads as TGCGCCAGCAGCCAAGCGGTCCCTCCCCATGAAGCTTTCTTT. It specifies CASSQAVPPHEAFF.

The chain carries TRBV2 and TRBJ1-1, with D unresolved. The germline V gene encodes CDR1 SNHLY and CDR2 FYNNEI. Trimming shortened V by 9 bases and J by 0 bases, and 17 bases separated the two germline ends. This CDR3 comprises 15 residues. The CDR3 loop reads CASLQAAGMNTEAFF. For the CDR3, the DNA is TGTGCCAGTCTTCAAGCGGCAGGTATGAACACTGAAGCTTTCTTT.